This is a list of T cell receptor beta chains from one sample in a study of a mutant IDH1 vaccine in newly diagnosed glioma. TCRdb's copy holds only in-frame clones and misses some; the assay was immunoSEQ multiplex PCR. This table has 90,000 to 95,000 clones, about four fifths appearing once. The sample in question was PBMCs, obtained from a glioma patient treated with radiotherapy, temozolomide or both. The source is a woman aged 50 to 60 with glioma. Each CDR3 is given with its conserved first and last residue. A D gene is named only where the DNA matches it firmly.

V gene: TRBV10-3
CDR3 length: 12
J gene: TRBJ2-7
D gene: NA
CDR3 protein: CAISEQAYEQYF

V gene: TRBV7-9
CDR3 length: 12
J gene: TRBJ2-7
D gene: NA
CDR3 protein: CASSEGSYEQYF

V gene: TRBV9
CDR3 length: 13
J gene: TRBJ1-2
D gene: NA
CDR3 protein: CASSERSNYGYTF

V gene: TRBV10-3
CDR3 length: 15
J gene: TRBJ1-1
D gene: TRBD1
CDR3 protein: CAISGPGQGATEAFF

V gene: TRBV27
CDR3 length: 14
J gene: TRBJ2-7
D gene: NA
CDR3 protein: CASSSGLGSYEQYF

V gene: TRBV4-1
CDR3 length: 15
J gene: TRBJ1-5
D gene: NA
CDR3 protein: CASSPWHGSEGPQHF

V gene: TRBV10-3
CDR3 length: 14
J gene: TRBJ1-5
D gene: NA
CDR3 protein: CAITGEFSNQPQHF

V gene: TRBV5-1
CDR3 length: 16
J gene: TRBJ2-7
D gene: NA
CDR3 protein: CASSSSGPRSSYEQYF

V gene: TRBV7-2
CDR3 length: 13
J gene: TRBJ1-3
D gene: NA
CDR3 protein: CASSLRSGNTIYF

V gene: TRBV5-4
CDR3 length: 14
J gene: TRBJ1-2
D gene: NA
CDR3 protein: CASSSRATGSGYTF

V gene: TRBV6-5
CDR3 length: 14
J gene: TRBJ2-7
D gene: TRBD1
CDR3 protein: CARKPGQGLHEQYF

V gene: TRBV5-1
CDR3 length: 18
J gene: TRBJ2-6
D gene: TRBD1
CDR3 protein: CASSRGGQGVDGANVLTF

V gene: TRBV2
CDR3 length: 15
J gene: TRBJ2-7
D gene: NA
CDR3 protein: CASSEIGVASYEQYF

V gene: TRBV9
CDR3 length: 14
J gene: TRBJ1-1
D gene: NA
CDR3 protein: CASSVVERNTEAFF

V gene: TRBV6-1
CDR3 length: 15
J gene: TRBJ1-6
D gene: NA
CDR3 protein: CARVARESYNSPLHF

V gene: TRBV5-1
CDR3 length: 14
J gene: TRBJ2-7
D gene: NA
CDR3 protein: CASSLGGGRVEQYF

V gene: TRBV4-1
CDR3 length: 15
J gene: TRBJ2-4
D gene: NA
CDR3 protein: CASSQNTQAKNIQYF

V gene: TRBV19
CDR3 length: 12
J gene: TRBJ2-2
D gene: NA
CDR3 protein: CASSIDIGELFF

V gene: TRBV19
CDR3 length: 16
J gene: TRBJ2-1
D gene: TRBD1
CDR3 protein: CASSISYRGFYNEQFF

V gene: TRBV9
CDR3 length: 16
J gene: TRBJ2-7
D gene: NA
CDR3 protein: CASSVSPGSAGSEQYF

V gene: TRBV5-1
CDR3 length: 13
J gene: TRBJ1-5
D gene: NA
CDR3 protein: CASSLGETQPQHF

V gene: TRBV9
CDR3 length: 14
J gene: TRBJ1-1
D gene: NA
CDR3 protein: CASSGLSGNTEAFF

V gene: TRBV28
CDR3 length: 16
J gene: TRBJ1-5
D gene: NA
CDR3 protein: CASSPPLPDSNQPQHF

V gene: TRBV6-1
CDR3 length: 15
J gene: TRBJ2-5
D gene: NA
CDR3 protein: CASSESWGTVETQYF